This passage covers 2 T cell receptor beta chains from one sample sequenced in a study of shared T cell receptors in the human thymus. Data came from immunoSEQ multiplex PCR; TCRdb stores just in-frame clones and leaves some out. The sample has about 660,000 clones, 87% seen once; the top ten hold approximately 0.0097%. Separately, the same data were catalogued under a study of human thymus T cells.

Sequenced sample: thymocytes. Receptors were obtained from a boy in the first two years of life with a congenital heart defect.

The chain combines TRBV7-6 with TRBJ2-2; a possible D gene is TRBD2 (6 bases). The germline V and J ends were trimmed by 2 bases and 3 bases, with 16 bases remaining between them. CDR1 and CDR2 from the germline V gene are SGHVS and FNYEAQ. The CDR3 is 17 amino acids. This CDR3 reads CASSLSVWGVDTGELFF. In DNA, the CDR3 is TGTGCCAGCAGCTTATCGGTATGGGGGGTGGACACCGGGGAGCTGTTTTTT.

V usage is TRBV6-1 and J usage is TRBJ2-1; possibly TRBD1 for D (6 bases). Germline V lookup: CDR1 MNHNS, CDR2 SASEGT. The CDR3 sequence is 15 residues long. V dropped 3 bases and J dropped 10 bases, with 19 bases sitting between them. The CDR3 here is CASSDPPAGTKEQFF. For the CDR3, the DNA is TGTGCCAGCAGTGATCCCCCGGCCGGGACAAAGGAGCAGTTCTTC.